This record covers a single T cell receptor beta chain. Its antigen is unknown. TCRdb itself ran the 5' RACE reads through MiXCR, one entry per CDR3 protein. The sample has about 340,000 distinct CDR3 sequences, 8.7% seen once; the top ten hold roughly 18%. The length of the CDR3 is 16 residues. CDR1 and CDR2 from the germline V gene are MGHRA and YSYEKL. V lost 1 base to trimming and J lost 2 bases, with 12 bases between them. This record comes from a study of T cells after yellow fever vaccination. Findings of the study overall: When the response was secondary, it was weaker but reached its peak faster, day 5 versus 15. Booster sampling recovered most clones from primary vaccination (under 97% CD4, approximately 90% CD8). Relatively few clonotypes were ones that appeared in both CD4 and CD8 compartments.

The chain employs TRBV4-1 and TRBJ1-3; no clear D. The receptor's source is a young man who received the YFV17D yellow fever vaccine. The specimen comprised PBMCs, sampled on the day of the first yellow fever vaccination. The chain's CDR3 is CASSQAGSHTGNTIYF. CDR3 nucleotide sequence: TGCGCCAGCAGCCAAGCCGGCAGTCATACTGGAAACACCATATATTTT.